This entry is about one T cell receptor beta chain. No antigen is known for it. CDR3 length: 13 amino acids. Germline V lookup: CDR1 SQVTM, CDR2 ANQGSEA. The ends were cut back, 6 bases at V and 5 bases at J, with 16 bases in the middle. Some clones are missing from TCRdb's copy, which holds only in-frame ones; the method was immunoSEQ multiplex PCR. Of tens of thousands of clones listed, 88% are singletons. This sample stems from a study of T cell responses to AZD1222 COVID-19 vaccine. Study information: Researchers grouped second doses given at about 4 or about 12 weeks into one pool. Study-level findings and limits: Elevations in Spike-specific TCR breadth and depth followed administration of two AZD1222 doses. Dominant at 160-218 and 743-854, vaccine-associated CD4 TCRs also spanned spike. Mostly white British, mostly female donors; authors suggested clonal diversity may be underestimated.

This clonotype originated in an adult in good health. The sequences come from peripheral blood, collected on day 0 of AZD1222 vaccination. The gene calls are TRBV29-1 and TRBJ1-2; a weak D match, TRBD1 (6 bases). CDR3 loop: CSVETGAGYGYTF. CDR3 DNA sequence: TGCAGCGTGGAGACGGGGGCGGGTTATGGCTACACCTTC.